Below are 3 T cell receptor beta chains sequenced from a single sample in a study of shared clonotypes between healthy human individuals. Profiling relied on immunoSEQ multiplex PCR, and the TCRdb table lists in-frame clones only, not all of them. The table shows 2 million to 2.5 million clones, with approximately 95% occurring only once. Sequencing used naive CD4+ T cells from PBMCs. As for subset: CD45RA+ positively selected. The receptors were sampled from a young man in good health. Some clones in this sample may be carry-over from other donors' samples.

The gene calls are TRBV2 and TRBJ1-1, with D perhaps TRBD1 (6 bases). V was shortened by 10 bases and J by 9 bases, with 18 bases between the two germline ends. CDR1 is SNHLY and CDR2 is FYNNEI in the germline V gene. The CDR3 is made up of 12 amino acids. CDR3 in DNA: TGTGCCACCTCCGGACAGCCCGTTCAAGCTTTCTTT. Translation gives CATSGQPVQAFF.

The V gene is TRBV7-5, the J gene TRBJ2-1; the table assigns TRBD2, which was not confirmed against the DNA. TRBV7-5 is termed a pseudogene. The CDR3 sequence is 18 residues long. The CDR3 is CVRSSPGLAGVEYNEQFF. DNA for the CDR3: TGTGTCAGAAGCTCCCCGGGCCTAGCGGGAGTGGAGTACAATGAGCAGTTCTTC.

V is TRBV28 and J is TRBJ1-1; possibly TRBD1 for D (6 bases). V lost 3 bases, J lost 4 bases, and 9 bases lay in between. The CDR3 is made up of 13 amino acids. Germline V lookup: CDR1 MDHEN, CDR2 SYDVKM. CDR3: CASSFYRATEAFF. In DNA form, the CDR3 reads TGTGCCAGCAGTTTCTACAGGGCCACTGAAGCTTTCTTT.